This TCR beta chain was obtained from a study of cytomegalovirus exposure and HLA in healthy donors (dated by TCRdb to the late 2010s). Study-level background: According to an earlier analysis of around 600 of the donors, about 180 million T cells yielded 117 million unique TCR beta sequences and more than 250 Gb of sequence data. Approximately 310 gigabases of sequencing data and approximately 85 million unique TCR sequences were included in an early release covering 500 to 750 HLA-typed donors. The genetic ancestry cluster associated with self-reported Caucasian donors included around four fifths of the roughly 390 genotyped donors. The aim of the study was to test whether cataloging public T cell receptors could identify signatures of past pathogen exposure. The T cell repertoires of about 700 subjects were profiled by immunosequencing and related to cytomegalovirus serostatus. Besides the first cohort of around 700 subjects, a separate validation cohort made up of over a hundred different subjects was used. To predict cytomegalovirus infection status, the study brought together high-throughput TCR immunosequencing, statistical association of individual TCRs with disease status, and machine learning. To study patterns of TCR occurrence, a later analysis re-analyzed previously published TCR beta repertoires from 666 donors and added high-resolution HLA genotyping. Rather than drawing on any new phenotypic data, the later analysis identified candidate immune exposures from TCR beta sequences and the way those sequences occurred across donors. To decide whether each TCR beta V gene segment behaved as functional or pseudogenic, an earlier analysis of some 580 of the donors relied on high-throughput TCR beta sequencing. Donor age, sex, ethnicity and CMV serostatus were compiled alongside the repertoire data. In a later genetic analysis, genome-wide SNP genotypes for 398 of the 666 donors were used, and that subset was treated as a discovery cohort. Every repertoire in the discovery cohort had been generated on one and the same sequencing platform. HLA typing covered class I and class II loci at four-digit resolution. Typing coverage varied by locus: roughly 629-640 donors for A, B, C, DRB1 and DQB1; roughly 520 for DQA1; about 590 for DPA1; roughly 470 for DPB1. Roughly five DR-DQ haplotypes were treated as single units for association and clustering because of strong linkage in the cohort. Across under 500 genotyped donors of the cohort, an average of roughly 250,000 unique TCR beta nucleotide sequences per donor were sequenced, and around 20% of those sequences were non-productive. Points the paper makes about the study in general: The earlier analysis of about 600 of the donors excluded fewer than 20 rarely observed V segments, including chromosome 9 orphons, because counts were too low. In vitro tests confirmed that a few of the cytomegalovirus-associated TCR beta chains recognize cytomegalovirus antigens. Assigning TCR associations to individual alleles was difficult when HLA alleles, especially DR and DQ, strongly co-occurred. A later analysis found that TCR association rates varied across HLA loci, with DRB1 alleles showing the most associated TCRs and HLA-C alleles the fewest. Some IMGT-functional V segments, including TRBV6-2 and TRBV6-3, could not be distinguished by the 87-base-pair reads and were therefore excluded. A group of highly shared sequence variants was considered likely to be a technical artifact of the sequencing pipeline. In an earlier analysis of around 500 of the donors, most TCR beta V segments appeared in productive rearrangements about 87% or about 30% of the time, broadly matching IMGT annotations. Cytomegalovirus status was reported to be diagnosed by the classifier with high specificity and sensitivity in both the original and validation cohorts. According to the authors, the approach could potentially be generalized to other disease states and immunological phenotypes. While some public TCRs were present in many individuals, most TCR sequences turned up only very rarely across donors. A further reported finding was that TCR beta sequences accurately predicted the HLA-A and HLA-B alleles for most subjects in the first cohort. A later genetic analysis reported fewer N-insertions in productive TCRs among donors in an Asian-associated ancestry cluster than the roughly 650-donor mean. Because some donors lacked HLA typing at each locus, the association tests relied only on the typed subset. For the cohort, immune exposure information was limited to CMV serostatus. The study gave a list of under 200 TCR beta chains associated with cytomegalovirus. Roughly uniform sequencing depth across donors was assumed in presence/absence analyses, although this assumption may not hold. Linkage disequilibrium might explain the correlated functional status among segregating V segments, but an unknown experimental factor could not be ruled out. A later analysis found that most CMV-associated TCR beta chains appeared HLA-restricted, with HLA associations seemingly driven largely by CMV exposure. An association between a missense DCLRE1C variant and V-gene and J-gene trimming of TCR beta chains was found in a later genetic analysis and replicated in an independent cohort. In a later analysis, HLA-associated TCR beta chains showed more clonal expansion and lower generation probabilities than non-associated chains that were equally common. Only TCR beta chains were sequenced in this cohort, and the absence of alpha or paired-chain data limited detectable features. At a false discovery rate of 0.05, a later analysis linked under 20,000 TCR beta sequences to specific HLA alleles. In a later analysis, several top co-occurrence clusters were reported to appear linked to parvovirus B19, influenza, CMV and Epstein-Barr virus.

Receptor libraries were prepared by the immunoSEQ multiplex PCR assay. A mixture of 60 forward primers for TCR Vbeta segments and 13 reverse primers for TCR Jbeta segments was used in the multiplex PCR. A multiplex PCR assay on genomic DNA amplified the CDR3 region of rearranged TCR beta genes. Amplified TCR beta libraries were sequenced as 87-base-pair reads on the Illumina HiSeq System. The published analysis was carried out like this. A later analysis tallied tens of millions of unique TCR beta chains across the 640 or so repertoires, and about 12 million of those chains were shared by two or more donors. Raw reads were error-corrected and collapsed into unique sequences with a nearest-neighbor algorithm that merged closely related sequences to remove PCR and sequencing errors. CDR3 sequences were aligned to IMGT reference sequences to assign V, D and J gene segments. Each retained sequence needed at least a six-nucleotide match to both a V gene segment and a J gene segment. A rearrangement was called productive if the CDR3 had no stop codons and remained in frame with V and J, and every other rearrangement was called non-productive. CDR3 was defined according to IMGT convention as the region running from the second conserved V-encoded cysteine to the conserved J-encoded phenylalanine. In an earlier analysis of more than 550 of the donors, sequences lacking an unambiguous match to a single V gene segment were excluded. An earlier analysis of over 450 of the donors classified V segments as functional when productive rearrangements were above 56.7% and as segregating when the standard deviation between donors was above 5%. A statistical classification framework was developed to diagnose cytomegalovirus status using the catalog of TCR beta chain sequences. V and J gene assignment, in a later analysis, came from comparing TCR nucleotide sequences with IMGT/GENE-DB human TR gene sequences. The TCRdist pipeline was used in a later analysis to assign CDR3 sequences and most-parsimonious VDJ recombination scenarios. In a later analysis, each TCR beta chain was defined by its CDR3 amino acid sequence together with its V-gene family, and reads lacking a unique V-gene family were excluded. In a later analysis, 450 to 600 highly shared, low-generation-probability nucleotide sequences were removed to address suspected cross-contamination and a sequencing artifact. A later analysis calculated a clonal expansion index for each public chain from normalized within-repertoire ranks of inferred template counts. Generation probabilities in a later analysis came from a VDJ recombination model fitted to out-of-frame rearrangements, and those results were checked against IGoR. In a later analysis, TCR-TCR, TCR-HLA and TCR-CMV co-occurrence was scored with hypergeometric tests, and a repertoire-size bias correction was applied to TCR pairs. False discovery rates were estimated in a later analysis by permuting HLA or CMV assignments 20 times. In a later analysis, co-occurring TCRs were grouped with DBSCAN, and TCRdist sequence similarity was added when clustering was performed within HLA-allele-positive subsets. Repertoires with fewer than 30,000 or more than 120,000 public chains, plus five repertoires with anomalous nucleotide sharing, were excluded from co-occurrence clustering. In TCRdb, the immuneACCESS table is reduced to in-frame sequences with V and J assigned. These tables do not hold every clone; where another copy was compared, an unresolved V gene accounts for under half, and the others remain unexplained. V, J and clone size were drawn from that table, and D and trimming were deduced from the DNA. Recorded for this sample are fewer than 250,000 clones; over 75% of them occurred a single time. The top ten clonotypes cover roughly 1.3% of the sample.

Comments on this clone: The antigen this receptor binds is unknown. No clone much larger than this one lies a single base away; base qualities are absent.

CDR1 LNHNV and CDR2 YYDKDF were looked up in the germline V gene (reference sequence). V is reduced by 8 bases and J by 0 bases, leaving a spacing of 10 bases between them. From the cysteine through the phenylalanine, the CDR3 covers 13 amino acids. The kept DNA is CDR3 alone, 39 bases in frame from the first base. The cohort comprised around 690 healthy bone marrow donors. Cohort members were all nominally healthy when sampled, although unrecorded immune exposures were likely present. Of the 670 or so cohort members, roughly 290 had a positive CMV serostatus and just over 350 had a negative one, while no CMV serostatus was recorded for the donor. Each donor provided a peripheral blood sample, and peripheral blood mononuclear cells were used for TCR beta sequencing. The Qiagen DNeasy Blood Extraction Kit was used to extract genomic DNA from the blood cell samples.

Sequencing used PBMCs. This TCR came from a human donor in good health. The chain uses TRBV15 and TRBJ1-1; the D gene is not confidently resolved. The sequenced DNA: TGTGCCACCCTCGCGGGGTTGAACACTGAAGCTTTCTTT. Translated, this is CATLAGLNTEAFF.